A single sample gave rise to the 19 T cell receptor beta chains below, sequenced in a study of patients and donors after allogeneic stem cell transplantation. TCRdb fed the RT-PCR reads into MiXCR, producing one record per CDR3 protein. In the table there are roughly 880,000 distinct CDR3 sequences, roughly 18% of which are singletons. The material sequenced was blood, either unsorted or a sorted T cell fraction (not recorded which). The receptor set was obtained from a human donor who was either an allogeneic HSCT recipient or a stem cell or donor lymphocyte infusion donor (not recorded which). It is not recorded whose cells these are; they may come from a transplant donor.

V usage is TRBV5-1 and J usage is TRBJ2-7; D gene unclear. CDR3 length: 14 amino acids. Germline CDR1 SGHRS, CDR2 YFSETQ. The V and J ends lost 5 bases and 0 bases respectively, with 12 bases between them. CDR3 in amino acids: CASRNSLPSYEQYF. As DNA, the CDR3 is TGCGCCAGCAGGAACAGTCTCCCCTCCTACGAGCAGTACTTC.

In its sample, this clonotype was seen a few times. The chain is built from TRBV20-1 and TRBJ2-7; 9 nucleotides align to TRBD2. The CDR3 extends over 14 amino acids. V lost 1 base and J lost 2; bases outside the gene matches: 3. Germline V gene lookup returns CDR1 DFQATT and CDR2 SNEGSKA (reference sequence). The CDR3 DNA reads as TGCAGTGCTAGAGGGAAGCGGGGGGCCTACGAGCAGTACTTC. Translated: CSARGKRGAYEQYF.

V gene TRBV12-3 or TRBV12-4 combines with J gene TRBJ1-5; D possibly corresponds to TRBD1 (5 bases). V lost 8 bases and J lost 5, with 19 bases in between. The CDR3 runs to 15 residues. CDR3 in amino acids: CASQAPGTVDQPQHF. CDR3 DNA: TGTGCCAGCCAAGCCCCCGGGACTGTGGATCAGCCCCAGCATTTT.

This clonotype was seen a handful of times. This chain links TRBV30 with TRBJ2-5; D not resolved. Germline V gene lookup returns CDR1 GTSNPN and CDR2 SVGIG (reference sequence). V lost 0 bases to trimming and J lost 1 base, with 6 bases between them. This CDR3 is 13 amino acids long. The CDR3: CAWSVESQETQYF. The CDR3 region has the DNA TGTGCCTGGAGTGTAGAAAGCCAAGAGACCCAGTACTTC.

The table lists this clonotype with a few counts. The chain carries TRBV29-1 and TRBJ2-7; a weak D match, TRBD1 (5 bases). Germline V gene lookup returns CDR1 SQVTM and CDR2 ANQGSEA. The CDR3 runs to 15 residues. Trimming stripped 4 bases from V and 2 bases from J, with 18 bases between. Written as DNA, the CDR3 is TGCAGCGTTGTAGAAGTCGAAAAGGGGACCTACGAGCAGTACTTC. Encoded protein: CSVVEVEKGTYEQYF.

This clonotype was seen a few times. This rearrangement joins TRBV5-1 to TRBJ2-7, with D maybe TRBD2 (5 bases). The CDR3 runs to 16 residues. Per germline, CDR1 SGHRS and CDR2 YFSETQ. The V and J ends lost 4 bases and 3 bases respectively, with 20 bases between them. This chain's CDR3 is CASSDLAFGLGYEQYF. The CDR3 bases are TGCGCCAGCAGCGACCTGGCGTTTGGACTCGGCTACGAGCAGTACTTC.

There are a few counts of this clonotype. The chain couples TRBV7-2 to TRBJ2-1; 8 bases map to TRBD1. CDR1 SGHTA and CDR2 FQGNSA come from the germline V gene. With V trimmed by 5 bases and J by 14 bases, 17 bases remained unmatched. The CDR3 extends over 15 amino acids. The CDR3 region has the DNA TGTGCCAGCAGCCCACAGGGGGAGCGGCGGGCTCAGAAGTTCTTC. The encoded protein is CASSPQGERRAQKFF.

Regarding this clonotype: The germline gene is not matched at one end of the junction; a read error may be the cause. The rearrangement joins TRBV30 to TRBJ2-1; a possible D gene is TRBD1 (6 bases). This CDR3 region has 12 residues. Germline loops: CDR1 GTSNPN, CDR2 SVGIG (reference sequence). For the CDR3, the DNA is TGTGCCTGGAGTGTACGGGGCAGGGGCTCGAACTTC. As protein: CAWSVRGRGSNF. Using reference TRBV30 and TRBJ2-1 for the parts outside the CDR3, the full variable domain is SQTIHQWPATLVQPVGSPLSLECTVEGTSNPNLYWYRQAAGRGLQLLFYSVGIGQISSEVPQNLSASRPQDRQFILSSKKLLLSDSGFYLCAWSVRGRGSNFGPGTRLTVL.

The chain has TRBV7-8 and TRBJ2-5; 7 nucleotides match TRBD2. Germline V lookup: CDR1 SGHVS, CDR2 FQNEAQ. CDR3 length equals 19 residues. With 2 bases clipped from V and 2 bases from J, the junction kept 17 bases outside the gene matches. In DNA, the CDR3 is TGTGCCAGCAGCTTAAGAAGCTTAGGAGCAGGGAGGGCTCAAGAGACCCAGTACTTC. Protein sequence: CASSLRSLGAGRAQETQYF. The entire variable domain, with the rest obtained from reference TRBV7-8 and TRBJ2-5, is as follows: GAGVSQSPRYKVAKRGQDVALRCDPISGHVSLFWYQQALGQGPEFLTYFQNEAQLDKSGLPSDRFFAERPEGSVSTLKIQRTQQEDSAVYLCASSLRSLGAGRAQETQYFGPGTRLLVL.

This clonotype came up a few times. This sequence joins TRBV6-1 and TRBJ1-1, with 11 bases that match TRBD1. Germline values: CDR1 MNHNS, CDR2 SASEGT. Germline trimming cut 2 bases from V and 0 bases from J; bases unmatched to any gene: 8. The CDR3 is made up of 18 amino acids. As DNA, the CDR3 is TGTGCCAGCAGTGAAAGACCTCAGGACAGGGGGCTGAACACTGAAGCTTTCTTT. Translating it yields CASSERPQDRGLNTEAFF.

J is TRBJ2-3 and V is TRBV21-1; no check of the table's D call, TRBD1, against the DNA was made. TRBV21-1 is shown as a pseudogene. The length of the CDR3 is 16 residues. CDR3: CASSKKALVKLGTQYF. CDR3 coding DNA: TGTGCCAGCAGCAAAAAAGCCCTGGTGAAACTGGGTACGCAGTATTTT.

This clonotype was detected many times. The gene calls are TRBV29-1 and TRBJ2-1, with 11 bases fitting TRBD2. CDR1 SQVTM and CDR2 ANQGSEA come from the germline V gene. V lost 6 bases and J lost 6; bases outside the gene matches: 7. The CDR3 length is 14 residues. In nucleotides, the CDR3 is TGCAGCGTCGGACTGACTAGCGGGGTCAATGAGCAGTTCTTC. It translates to CSVGLTSGVNEQFF.

The V call is TRBV20-1, the J call TRBJ2-7, with D possibly matching TRBD2 (6 bases). Germline CDR1 reads DFQATT; CDR2 reads SNEGSKA (reference sequence). V was pared by 3 bases and J by 3 bases, with 15 bases between. This CDR3 is built from 14 residues. CDR3 sequence reads: CSASGLASNYEQYF. As DNA, the CDR3 is TGCAGTGCTAGTGGTCTAGCGAGTAACTACGAGCAGTACTTC.

The table lists this clonotype with many counts. The rearrangement joins TRBV20-1 to TRBJ1-4; D uncertain. The V end lost 0 bases, the J end lost 4 bases, and 12 bases lay between the germline ends. The germline V gene has CDR1 DFQATT and CDR2 SNEGSKA (reference sequence). CDR3 length: 15 amino acids. The CDR3 sequence is CSARDLRQVNEKLFF. CDR3 coding DNA: TGCAGTGCTAGAGATTTGCGGCAGGTTAATGAAAAACTGTTTTTT.

This clonotype was seen only a few times. The genes are TRBV6-2 or TRBV6-3 and TRBJ2-7; 10 bases agree with TRBD1. The CDR3 has 16 amino acids. Germline V gene sequence: CDR1 MNHEY, CDR2 SVGEGT. The V gene end was trimmed by 3 bases and the J gene end by 3 bases; junction bases not matched to a gene: 8. The CDR3 DNA sequence: TGTGCCAGCAGTTATCAGCCGGGACAGGGGAACTACGAGCAGTACTTC. Amino acids: CASSYQPGQGNYEQYF.

This chain joins TRBV7-3 and TRBJ2-1; D is undetermined. V was shortened by 5 bases and J by 4 bases, with 15 bases between the two germline ends. The CDR3 has 15 amino acids. From germline, CDR1 is SGHTA and CDR2 FQGTGA. The CDR3 nucleotides read TGTGCCAGCAGCCCCGACGGACGAATTTACAATGAGCAGTTCTTC. Translated: CASSPDGRIYNEQFF.

This clonotype turned up a few times. V gene TRBV24-1 combines with J gene TRBJ1-2; no firm D call. The CDR3 totals 13 residues. From germline, CDR1 is KGHDR and CDR2 SFDVKD. Trimming took 0 bases from V and 9 from J, leaving 10 bases between them. The CDR3, as DNA: TGTGCCACCAGTGATTTGTTGGTAGGAAGCTACACCTTC. Translating gives CATSDLLVGSYTF.

This clonotype was seen only a few times. The genes are TRBV2 and TRBJ1-1; D uncertain. Looked up from germline, CDR1 is SNHLY and CDR2 is FYNNEI. With 9 bases removed from V and 3 bases from J, the gap between germline ends came to 23 bases. This CDR3 is 16 amino acids long. This CDR3 is CASFHPTALGDTEAFF. CDR3 nucleotides: TGTGCCAGTTTTCACCCGACGGCCCTCGGAGACACTGAAGCTTTCTTT.

The V and J genes are TRBV4-1 and TRBJ1-2; no firm D call. The CDR3 runs to 14 residues. Germline V gives CDR1 MGHRA, CDR2 YSYEKL. V was trimmed by 5 bases and J by 2 bases, leaving 12 bases between them. CDR3 DNA sequence: TGCGCCAGCAGCGCACCAAGGGTGAACTATGGCTACACCTTC. Protein sequence: CASSAPRVNYGYTF.